This T cell receptor (beta chain) was captured by sequencing in a study of CD8+ T cells in alopecia areata. Treatment meaning: oral pan-JAK inhibitor, 5-10 mg twice daily. The investigators collected lesional scalp punch biopsies and peripheral blood from alopecia areata patients. Sorting from PBMCs produced CD4+ and CD8+ T cells. Extraction of RNA preceded its reverse transcription into cDNA, which served as the sequencing template. Here immunoSEQ multiplex PCR was the method, and the copy in TCRdb shows in-frame clones only, minus some. The table includes about 180,000 clones, less than 70% detected once. The ends lost 7 bases at V and 9 bases at J; junction bases unmatched: 4. The V gene's germline CDR1 is SGHDT and CDR2 YYEEEE. This CDR3 spans 11 amino acids. Overall study findings and caveats: Under tofacitinib, fewer expanded CD8+ clones appeared among the top 100 scalp clones. Normal scalp showed lower clonality than lesional scalp, especially alopecia totalis/universalis.

This clone has more than one count but fewer than ten. Its antigen is currently unknown. This specimen was CD8+ T cells sorted from blood, taken at week 24, from a patient treated with tofacitinib. This TCR was sampled from a human donor with alopecia areata. The J gene is TRBJ1-1, the V gene TRBV5-6; 9 bases line up with TRBD1. DNA of the CDR3: TGTGCCAGCGGGACAGGGATTCAAGCTTTCTTT. This translates into CASGTGIQAFF.